The present entry profiles one T cell receptor beta chain with its context. Its antigen specificity is not known. No per-base quality is available; no much larger clone lies one base away. This entry belongs to a study of blood T cells in healthy people across ages (dated by TCRdb to between 2014 and 2016). Study-level background: In model experiments, template switching captured about one uniquely barcoded TCR beta cDNA molecule for every two T cells. The study measured age-related changes in TCR beta repertoire diversity using deep sequencing normalized with unique cDNA molecular identifiers. The donors were split into four age groups: young (average around 15 years), middle-aged (roughly 42), aged (around 67) and long-lived (approximately 89). Donors of different ages were randomly distributed across sequencing lanes to avoid experimental bias. For two donors (one aged 18 to 29 and one aged 80 or older), the study analyzed two additional independent replicas of 1 million unique cDNA reads from the same blood draw.

Based on the germline V gene, the CDR1 and CDR2 sequences are LGHNA and YNFKEQ. V is pruned by 0 bases and J by 0 bases, leaving 5 bases of the junction without a gene match. Taken from cysteine to phenylalanine, the CDR3 has 17 residues. Of the read, only the CDR3 DNA is kept; its 51 bases are in frame from base 1. Broader findings and caveats from the paper: Because the CMV infection status of the donors was unknown, age-related changes in expanded clonotypes may potentially have been confounded. There was a strong correlation between observed TCR beta diversity and the percentage of naive T cells measured by flow cytometry. Estimates of total diversity based on one million sequenced T cells were regarded as lower bounds and as underestimates. Because profiling used bulk unsorted PBMCs, naive and antigen-experienced compartments could not be compared conclusively. As age increased, observed TCR beta diversity per million T cells dropped in a roughly linear way, and a significant reduction was already evident by age 40. The long-lived group showed more naive CD4+ T cells, fewer expanded clones and increased TCR diversity than the aged group, suggesting age selection.

The 35 to 40 donors, aged about 6 to 95 years, were systemically healthy Caucasian individuals from Russia. Around 10 milliliters of peripheral blood were collected from each donor into EDTA-treated Vacutainer tubes. PBMCs were isolated by Ficoll-Paque density-gradient centrifugation, with at least 6 million obtained per sample. Total RNA was extracted from PBMCs with Trizol reagent, with at least 5 micrograms obtained per sample. Naive CD45RAhigh/CD27high T cell percentages were measured by flow cytometry on a PBMC aliquot from every donor. Library construction relied on 5' RACE. Reads for this sample came from an Illumina HiSeq 2500. A second PCR of 7 to 11 cycles was performed with a sample-barcoded 5' primer and a J-beta primer mix. A template-switch 5' adaptor carrying 12 random nucleotides introduced a unique molecular identifier onto each TCR beta cDNA molecule. At least 2.5 million CDR3-containing paired-end reads were obtained from each sample. All of the RNA was converted into first-strand cDNA using the Mint cDNA synthesis kit, with a TRBC-specific oligonucleotide serving as the primer. Following uracil-DNA glycosylase treatment, a first 18-cycle PCR with universal primers M1SS and BC2_uni_R was performed on all cDNA. As for the authors' bioinformatics: For normalization, 1 million high-quality reads, each with a distinct molecular identifier, were randomly selected from each sample. Reads sharing molecular identifiers were discarded rather than binned into consensus sequences. MiTCR, set to a Q25 quality threshold and the strictest error-elimination algorithm, was used for CDR3 identification, clonotype clustering and error correction. A nonparametric unseen species model with Euler transformation was used to estimate a lower bound on total TCR beta diversity. In TCRdb, the public reads were trimmed at Q25 with fastp and aligned with MiXCR, with productive beta chains retained. When rows share a CDR3 protein, they turn into one entry using the most common DNA and genes. TCRdb, not the original authors, processed these V and J calls. The sample table shows about 830,000 distinct CDR3 sequences, and around 68% are seen once. The ten largest clones add up to 25% to 35% of the sample.

The rearranged chain carries TRBV4-2 and TRBJ2-3, with 8 bases in between that match TRBD2. The sequenced sample was blood. The source is a man aged 25-40 years in good health. The CDR3: CASSQESRGVSTDTQYF. The sequence in DNA is TGTGCCAGCAGCCAAGAATCGCGGGGGGTTAGCACAGATACGCAGTATTTT.